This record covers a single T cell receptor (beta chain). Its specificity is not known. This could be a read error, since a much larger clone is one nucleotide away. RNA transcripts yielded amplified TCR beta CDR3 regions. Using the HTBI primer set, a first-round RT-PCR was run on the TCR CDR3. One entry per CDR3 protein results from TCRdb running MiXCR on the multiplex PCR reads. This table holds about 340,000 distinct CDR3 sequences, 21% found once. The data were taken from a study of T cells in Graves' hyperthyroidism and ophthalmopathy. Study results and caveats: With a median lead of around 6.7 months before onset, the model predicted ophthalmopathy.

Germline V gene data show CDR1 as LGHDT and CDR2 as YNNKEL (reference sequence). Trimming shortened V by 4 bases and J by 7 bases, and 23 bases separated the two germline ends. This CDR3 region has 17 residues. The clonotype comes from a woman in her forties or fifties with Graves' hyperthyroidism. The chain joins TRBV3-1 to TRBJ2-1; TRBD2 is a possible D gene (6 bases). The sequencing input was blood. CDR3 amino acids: CASSPGGSGAGLNEQFF. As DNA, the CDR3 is TGTGCCAGCAGCCCTGGAGGAAGTGGAGCGGGTTTAAATGAGCAGTTCTTC.